Shown below are 15 T cell receptor beta chains from a single sample sequenced in a study of early T cells in non-severe SARS-CoV-2 infection. TCRdb used MiXCR to reprocess the 5' RACE reads, holding one entry per CDR3 protein. The sample records some 35,000 distinct CDR3 sequences, 6.8% being singletons. This specimen was whole blood, taken at baseline. These receptors all come from an adult who was a healthcare worker with PCR-confirmed SARS-CoV-2 infection or an uninfected control (not recorded which).

About this clonotype itself: Given a much more abundant clone one base away, this may be a read error. Because it lacks the conserved phenylalanine or tryptophan at the end, this CDR3 is likely a read error. The chain is built from TRBV4-2 and TRBJ2-6; D is perhaps TRBD2 (6 bases). Germline V gene sequence: CDR1 LGHNA, CDR2 YNFKEQ. The CDR3 spans 16 residues. The CDR3 region is CASSQDTSSGTNVLTI. CDR3 sequence (DNA): TGTGCCAGCAGCCAGGACACTAGCTCTGGGACCAACGTCCTGACTATC.

This clonotype came up many times. This sequence joins TRBV28 and TRBJ2-7; perhaps D is TRBD1 or TRBD2 (6 bases each). The V end was cut by 10 bases, the J end by 5 bases, with 21 bases between. The CDR3 sequence is 14 residues long. Germline V gene lookup returns CDR1 MDHEN and CDR2 SYDVKM. The CDR3 DNA follows: TGTGCCACCCTCTACGGGGGCTATCTCAACGAGCAGTACTTC. Its translation: CATLYGGYLNEQYF.

The chain is built from TRBV7-9 and TRBJ2-5, with D unresolved. Looked up from germline, CDR1 is SEHNR and CDR2 is FQNEAQ (reference sequence). This CDR3 is 14 amino acids long. V lost 9 bases to trimming and J lost 1 base, with 15 bases between them. In DNA form, the CDR3 reads TGTGCCAGTAAAGGAGTGGCCCCCCAAGAGACCCAGTACTTC. Protein product: CASKGVAPQETQYF.

This clonotype appeared a few times. The chain recombines TRBV6-6 with TRBJ1-4; 7 positions match TRBD1. The trim removed 6 bases at V and 4 bases at J, leaving 5 bases unmatched. CDR1 is MNHNY, CDR2 SVGAGI, per germline (reference sequence). This CDR3 contains 14 residues. This CDR3 is CASRAGTVNEKLFF. For the CDR3, the DNA is TGTGCCAGCAGGGCCGGGACAGTTAATGAAAAACTGTTTTTT.

With respect to this clonotype: One end of the junction fails to match germline, which may point to a read error. The V and J genes are TRBV6-2 or TRBV6-3 and TRBJ2-7, with a tentative D call TRBD2 (5 bases). Per the germline V gene, CDR1 is MNHEY and CDR2 is SVGEGT. The CDR3 spans 14 residues. The CDR3, as DNA: TGTGCCAGCTGTTACTCGGGGTTCAACTACGAGCAGTACTTC. Protein product: CASCYSGFNYEQYF.

The gene calls are TRBV19 and TRBJ1-5; no clear D. This CDR3 region has 14 residues. Trimming stripped 5 bases from V and 6 bases from J, with 14 bases between. Germline-derived CDR1 and CDR2 are LNHDA and SQIVND (reference sequence). Here the CDR3 DNA reads TGTGCCAGTAGTGTTAGGACCCCGCCTCAGCCCCAGCATTTT. Translation gives CASSVRTPPQPQHF.

This clonotype was counted ten times or more. The chain links TRBV24-1 to TRBJ2-2; TRBD2 matches 13 bases. The length of the CDR3 is 14 residues. From germline, CDR1 is KGHDR and CDR2 SFDVKD. Germline trimming cut 9 bases from V and 8 bases from J; bases unmatched to any gene: 5. The CDR3 spells CATATSGRTGELFF. CDR3 DNA sequence: TGTGCCACCGCGACTAGCGGGAGGACTGGGGAGCTGTTTTTT.

The sample holds many counts of this clonotype. The rearrangement links TRBV5-4 to TRBJ2-7; unclear D gene. There are 11 residues in the CDR3. Deletions cut 2 bases from V and 6 bases from J, with 6 bases between. Germline-derived CDR1 and CDR2 are SGHNT and YYREEE (reference sequence). The CDR3 bases are TGTGCCAGCAGCTTTCATCGCGAGCAGTACTTC. This gives the protein CASSFHREQYF. Full variable domain (rest looked up from reference TRBV5-4 and TRBJ2-7): ETGVTQSPTHLIKTRGQQVTLRCSSQSGHNTVSWYQQALGQGPQFIFQYYREEENGRGNFPPRFSGLQFPNYSSELNVNALELDDSALYLCASSFHREQYFGPGTRLTVT.

The chain has TRBV6-5 and TRBJ2-1, with 9 bases identical to TRBD2. Germline V lookup: CDR1 MNHEY, CDR2 SVGAGI. CDR3 length: 13 residues. With V trimmed by 7 bases and J by 8 bases, 6 bases remained unmatched. The chain's CDR3 is CASTSGRYDEQFF. The CDR3 DNA reads TGTGCCAGCACGAGCGGGAGGTACGATGAGCAGTTCTTC.

The V call is TRBV5-1, the J call TRBJ2-5; 8 positions match TRBD1. J lost 5 bases, V lost 4 bases, and 10 bases had no gene match. Germline CDR1 is SGHRS and CDR2 is YFSETQ. This CDR3 has 15 residues. The DNA of the CDR3 is TGCGCCAGCAGCCTCCTGGCCCGGACAGGGGAGACCCAGTACTTC. Encoded protein: CASSLLARTGETQYF. The full variable domain, rest sourced from reference TRBV5-1 and TRBJ2-5, is KAGVTQTPRYLIKTRGQQVTLSCSPISGHRSVSWYQQTPGQGLQFLFEYFSETQRNKGNFPGRFSGRQFSNSRSEMNVSTLELGDSALYLCASSLLARTGETQYFGPGTRLLVL.

This clonotype showed up many times. The chain uses TRBV29-1 and TRBJ1-1; D uncertain. Per germline, CDR1 SQVTM and CDR2 ANQGSEA. V lost 7 bases to trimming and J lost 1 base, with 10 bases between them. The CDR3 is 12 amino acids. Here the CDR3 reads CSDSRGNTEAFF. In nucleotides, the CDR3 is TGCAGCGACTCCCGGGGGAACACTGAAGCTTTCTTT. The entire variable domain, with the rest obtained from reference TRBV29-1 and TRBJ1-1, is as follows: SAVISQKPSRDICQRGTSLTIQCQVDSQVTMMFWYRQQPGQSLTLIATANQGSEATYESGFVIDKFPISRPNLTFSTLTVSNMSPEDSSIYLCSDSRGNTEAFFGQGTRLTVV.

This clonotype was seen a few times. The chain couples TRBV2 to TRBJ1-1; tentatively, D is TRBD1 (6 bases). Germline CDR1 and CDR2: SNHLY and FYNNEI. The CDR3 has 15 amino acids. Deletions cut 5 bases from V and 4 bases from J, with 17 bases between. CDR3 amino acids: CASSLLQGSGTEAFF. The CDR3 nucleotides read TGTGCCAGCAGTCTTTTACAGGGTAGCGGCACTGAAGCTTTCTTT.

This clonotype was counted at least ten times. The junction departs from the called germline gene at one end, perhaps through a read error. The chain is built from TRBV10-3 and TRBJ2-3; possible D gene TRBD2, 5 bases. The CDR3 spans 15 residues. Germline V gives CDR1 ENHRY, CDR2 SYGVKD. The CDR3 protein is CAISVSGSSTDTQYF. The CDR3 DNA follows: TGCGCCATCAGTGTAAGCGGATCTAGCACAGATACGCAGTATTTT.

This clonotype has a handful of counts. The chain combines TRBV27 with TRBJ2-7; perhaps TRBD1 as D (6 bases). V dropped 6 bases and J dropped 3 bases, with 15 bases sitting between them. CDR3 size: 14 residues. Per the germline V gene, CDR1 is MNHEY and CDR2 is SMNVEV (reference sequence). The CDR3 protein is CASSHLGQYYEQYF. CDR3 nucleotide sequence: TGTGCCAGCAGCCACCTTGGACAGTACTACGAGCAGTACTTC.

The table lists this clonotype with a few counts. The chain employs TRBV20-1 and TRBJ2-1; 7 bases map to TRBD1. From germline, CDR1 is DFQATT and CDR2 SNEGSKA (reference sequence). V was clipped by 6 bases and J by 5 bases; unmatched bases: 4. This CDR3 has 12 amino acids. In nucleotides, the CDR3 is TGCAGTGCAGACGACAGGGACAATGAGCAGTTCTTC. Translated: CSADDRDNEQFF.